This T cell receptor (beta chain) came from a study of blood T cells in healthy people across ages. Study observations and caveats: Per-million-T-cell TCR beta diversity fell roughly linearly with age.

Primed by a sample-barcoded 5' primer and a J-beta primer mix, a second PCR proceeded for about 6 to 12 cycles. TCRdb ran MiXCR on the 5' RACE reads and lists one entry per CDR3 protein. Among hundreds of thousands of distinct CDR3 sequences listed, around 24% were seen once. Sample donors were healthy Caucasian individuals that came from Russia, aged roughly 6 to 95. With regard to this clonotype: Its cognate antigen is unknown.

The germline gives CDR1 MDHEN, CDR2 SYDVKM. This CDR3 is built from 17 residues. The J segment lost 9 bases and the V segment lost 4 bases, leaving 17 bases of the junction unmatched. The data were also submitted as part of a second study, on T cells of mothers and their children.

The chain has TRBV28 and TRBJ2-3; TRBD1 matches at 9 bases. The receptor's source is a boy aged 10-17 years in good health. The material sequenced was blood. The CDR3 region is CASSSLLQGATSRTQYF. As DNA, the CDR3 is TGTGCCAGCAGTTCCCTCCTACAGGGGGCGACGAGTCGGACGCAGTATTTT.